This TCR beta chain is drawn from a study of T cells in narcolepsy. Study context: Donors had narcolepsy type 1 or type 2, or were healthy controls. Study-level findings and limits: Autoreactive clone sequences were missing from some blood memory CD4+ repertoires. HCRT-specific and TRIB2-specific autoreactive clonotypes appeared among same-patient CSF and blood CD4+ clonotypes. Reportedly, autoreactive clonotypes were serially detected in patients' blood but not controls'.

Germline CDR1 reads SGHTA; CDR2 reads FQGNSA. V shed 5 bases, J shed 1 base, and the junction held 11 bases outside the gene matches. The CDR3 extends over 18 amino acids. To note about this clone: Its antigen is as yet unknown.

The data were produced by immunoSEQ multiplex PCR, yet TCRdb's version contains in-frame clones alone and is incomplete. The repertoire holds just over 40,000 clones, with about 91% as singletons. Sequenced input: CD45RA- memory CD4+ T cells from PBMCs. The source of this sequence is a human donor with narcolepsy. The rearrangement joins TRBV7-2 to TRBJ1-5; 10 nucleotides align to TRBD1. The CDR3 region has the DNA TGTGCCAGCAGCCCCCCTCCCGGGACAGGGGTCAGCAATCAGCCCCAGCATTTT. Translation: CASSPPPGTGVSNQPQHF.